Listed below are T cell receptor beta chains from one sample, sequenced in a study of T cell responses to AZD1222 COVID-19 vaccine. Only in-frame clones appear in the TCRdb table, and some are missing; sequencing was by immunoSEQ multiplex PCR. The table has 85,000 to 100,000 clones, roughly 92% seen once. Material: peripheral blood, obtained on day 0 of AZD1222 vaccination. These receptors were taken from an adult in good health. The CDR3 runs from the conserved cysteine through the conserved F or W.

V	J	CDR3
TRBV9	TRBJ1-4	CASSVRGGQVEKLFF
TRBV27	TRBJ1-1	CASRQGGQMNTEAFF
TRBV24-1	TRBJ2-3	CATSDSGIDTQYF
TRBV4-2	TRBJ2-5	CASSKETSGAQETQYF
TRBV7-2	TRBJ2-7	CASSKTGFSYEQYF
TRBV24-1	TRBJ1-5	CATSDFGWDAGAQHF
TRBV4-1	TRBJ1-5	CASSQVTRVYGNQPQHF
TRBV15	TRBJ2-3	CATSKTEGGLAGGADTQYF
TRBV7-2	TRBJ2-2	CASSLVLAGTGELFF
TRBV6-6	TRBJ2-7	CASRETRTEQYF
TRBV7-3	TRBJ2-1	CASSALTGSPVNEQFF
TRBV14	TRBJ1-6	CASSQIRGSPLHF
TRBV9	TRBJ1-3	CASSAQGALSGNTIYF
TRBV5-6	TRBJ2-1	CASTLPGGGWDEQFF
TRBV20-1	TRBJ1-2	CSAHPRDGYTF
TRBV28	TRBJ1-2	CASSFNRVDGYTF
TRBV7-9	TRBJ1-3	CASSHNNRAGNTIYF
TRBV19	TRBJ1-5	CASSTTGRDDNQPQHF
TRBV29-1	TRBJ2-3	CSVGHNTDTQYF
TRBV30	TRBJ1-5	CAWSVLGGAGRNQPQHF
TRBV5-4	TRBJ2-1	CASSLPGQDYNEQFF
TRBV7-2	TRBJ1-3	CASSPMGTGNTIYF
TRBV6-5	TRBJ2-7	CASEESYEQYF
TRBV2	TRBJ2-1	CASSGQGVNEQFF
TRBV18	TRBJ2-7	CASSLQGYEQYF
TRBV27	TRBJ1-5	CASSRQGAQPQHF
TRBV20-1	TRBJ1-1	CSASMRTEAFF
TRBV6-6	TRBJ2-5	CASSARDLQETQYF
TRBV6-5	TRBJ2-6	CASPTESSGANVLTF
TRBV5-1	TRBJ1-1	CASSLKGQGYTEAFF
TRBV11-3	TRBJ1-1	CASSFRANTEAFF
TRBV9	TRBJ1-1	CASRALDSYTEAFF
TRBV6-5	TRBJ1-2	CASLMTGAWGYTF
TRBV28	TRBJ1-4	CASSLMGQPNEKLFF
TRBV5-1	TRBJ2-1	CASSWLDRPYNEQFF
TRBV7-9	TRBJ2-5	CASSLRVSGNQETQYF
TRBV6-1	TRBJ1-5	CASSVSSVGSNQPQHF
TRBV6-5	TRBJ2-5	CANSRTSAQETQYF
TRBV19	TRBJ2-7	CATRTGTYEQYF
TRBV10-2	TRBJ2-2	CASTHSTGDLTGELFF
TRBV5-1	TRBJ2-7	CASRGTGSYEQYF
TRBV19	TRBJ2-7	CASSIEARGAFYEQYF
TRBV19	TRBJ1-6	CASSPQGKGSPLHF